The T cell receptor (beta chain) under discussion was sequenced for a study of cytomegalovirus exposure and HLA in healthy donors. Study-wide background: A subsequent analysis reported that the 95 to 150 validation repertoires were produced on the same platform that had also been used for the 600 to 700 first-cohort repertoires. Study-wide results and limits: Specificity of three CMV-associated chains for CMV antigens was verified in vitro. Researchers catalogued about 160 TCR beta chains as cytomegalovirus-associated.

This clone was recorded only once. The antigen is undetermined. Using immunoSEQ multiplex PCR, the repertoire was profiled, and TCRdb retains in-frame clones only, with some absent. Among 140,000 to 150,000 clones, about nine tenths were seen once, and the ten largest hold about 0.65%. The V gene's germline CDR1 is SGHAT and CDR2 FQNNGV. This CDR3 is 14 amino acids long. V lost 5 bases to trimming and J lost 8 bases, with 15 bases between them. The rearrangement links TRBV11-2 to TRBJ1-4; D might be TRBD1 (5 bases). This clonotype originated in a man younger than 35 in good health and CMV-seronegative. Sequenced material: PBMCs. CDR3 loop: CASSLWGGSEKLFF. The CDR3 nucleotides read TGTGCCAGCAGCCTGTGGGGGGGTAGCGAAAAACTGTTTTTT.